This T cell receptor (beta chain) is from a study of radiotherapy plus CTLA-4 blockade in lung cancer (dated 2018 in TCRdb). For the study in its entirety: Objective responses occurred in more than 15% of enrolled patients, and approximately 34% achieved disease control. The full study reports these points: Increased serum interferon-beta after radiation, together with early dynamic changes in blood T cell clones, were reported to be the strongest predictors of response. After treatment with radiotherapy and ipilimumab, TCR clones that came from tumors expanded in the peripheral blood.

The sample holds a few counts of this clone. The antigen this receptor binds is unknown. No much larger clonotype is one base removed from it; base qualities were not supplied. Trimming costs V 0 bases and J 8 bases, and their ends lie 3 bases apart. Spanning cysteine to phenylalanine, the CDR3 consists of 11 amino acids. Of the read, only the CDR3 DNA is kept; its 33 bases are in frame from base 1. Based on the germline V gene, the CDR1 and CDR2 sequences are SGHRS and YFSETQ. Library construction relied on the immunoSEQ multiplex PCR assay. TCRdb took over this immuneACCESS table, retaining in-frame rearrangements with V and J assigned. Such tables are incomplete; in checked studies, under half of the missing clones stem from an unresolved V gene, and the remainder is unexplained. Within this sample are approximately 65,000 clones, with approximately 75% of them counted one time only. The ten largest clones add up to 4% to 5% of the sample.

The study evaluated CTLA-4 blockade (ipilimumab) given together with focal radiation therapy in patients who had chemo-refractory metastatic non-small-cell lung cancer. The sequences come from peripheral blood, collected from a patient treated with radiotherapy plus ipilimumab. This TCR was sampled from a human donor with non-small cell lung cancer who had a complete response to radiotherapy plus ipilimumab. The rearranged segments are TRBV5-1 and TRBJ2-1; no confident D gene assignment can be made. The CDR3 reads as follows: CASSLGHEQFF. The base sequence is TGCGCCAGCAGCTTGGGTCATGAGCAGTTCTTC.